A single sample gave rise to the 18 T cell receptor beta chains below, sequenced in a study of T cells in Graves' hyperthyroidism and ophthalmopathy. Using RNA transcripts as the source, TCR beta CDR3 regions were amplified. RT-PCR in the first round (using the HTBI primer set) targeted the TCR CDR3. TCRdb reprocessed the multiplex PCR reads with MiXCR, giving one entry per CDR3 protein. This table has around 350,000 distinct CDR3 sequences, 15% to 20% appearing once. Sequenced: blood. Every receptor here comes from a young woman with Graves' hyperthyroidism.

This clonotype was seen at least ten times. CDR3 sequence (DNA): TGTGCCAGCAGCTGGGTTAGGAGTAACGAGCAGTACTTC. Its translation: CASSWVRSNEQYF. The genes are TRBV7-2 and TRBJ2-7; the D is unclear. The CDR3 has 13 residues. Germline CDR1 SGHTA, CDR2 FQGNSA. V dropped 4 bases and J dropped 5 bases, with 12 bases sitting between them.

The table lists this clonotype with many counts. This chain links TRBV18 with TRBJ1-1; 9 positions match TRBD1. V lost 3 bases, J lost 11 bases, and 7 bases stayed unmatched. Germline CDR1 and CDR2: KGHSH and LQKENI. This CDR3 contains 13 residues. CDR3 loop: CASSPEQGAEAFF. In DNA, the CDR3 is TGTGCCAGCTCACCCGAACAGGGGGCAGAGGCTTTCTTT. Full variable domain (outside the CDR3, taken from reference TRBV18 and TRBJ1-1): NAGVMQNPRHLVRRRGQEARLRCSPMKGHSHVYWYRQLPEEGLKFMVYLQKENIIDESGMPKERFSAEFPKEGPSILRIQQVVRGDSAAYFCASSPEQGAEAFFGQGTRLTVV.

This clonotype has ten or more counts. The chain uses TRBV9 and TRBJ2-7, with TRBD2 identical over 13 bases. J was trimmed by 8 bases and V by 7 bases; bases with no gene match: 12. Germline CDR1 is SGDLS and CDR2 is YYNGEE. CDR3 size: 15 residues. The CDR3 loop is CASSGGRLAGGKQYF. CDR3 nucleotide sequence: TGTGCCAGCTCTGGGGGCCGACTAGCGGGGGGAAAGCAGTACTTC.

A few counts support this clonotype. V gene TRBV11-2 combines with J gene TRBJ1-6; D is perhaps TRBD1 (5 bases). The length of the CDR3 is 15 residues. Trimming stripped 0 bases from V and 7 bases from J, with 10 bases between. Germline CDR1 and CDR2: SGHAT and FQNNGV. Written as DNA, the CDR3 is TGTGCCAGCAGCTTAGAAGGGAGGGGCAATTCACCCCTCCACTTT. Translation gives CASSLEGRGNSPLHF.

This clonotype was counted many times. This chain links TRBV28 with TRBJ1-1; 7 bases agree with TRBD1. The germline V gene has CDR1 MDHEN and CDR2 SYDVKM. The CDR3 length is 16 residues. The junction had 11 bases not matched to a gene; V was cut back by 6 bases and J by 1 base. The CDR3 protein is CASSPGGTAPNTEAFF. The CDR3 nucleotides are TGTGCCAGCAGCCCAGGGGGGACAGCCCCGAACACTGAAGCTTTCTTT.

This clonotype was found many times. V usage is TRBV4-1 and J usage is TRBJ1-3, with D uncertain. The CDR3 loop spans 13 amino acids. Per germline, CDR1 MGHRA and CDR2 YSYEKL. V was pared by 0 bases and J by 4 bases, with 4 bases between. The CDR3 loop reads CASSQDHGNTIYF. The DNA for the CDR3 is TGCGCCAGCAGCCAAGATCACGGAAACACCATATATTTT.

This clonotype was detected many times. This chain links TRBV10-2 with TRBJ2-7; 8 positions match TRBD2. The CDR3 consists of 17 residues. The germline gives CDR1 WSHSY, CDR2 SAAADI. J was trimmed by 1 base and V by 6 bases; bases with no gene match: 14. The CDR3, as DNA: TGCGCCAGCAGAAACGAAGTAGCGGGGCGACGTTCCTACGAGCAGTACTTC. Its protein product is CASRNEVAGRRSYEQYF.

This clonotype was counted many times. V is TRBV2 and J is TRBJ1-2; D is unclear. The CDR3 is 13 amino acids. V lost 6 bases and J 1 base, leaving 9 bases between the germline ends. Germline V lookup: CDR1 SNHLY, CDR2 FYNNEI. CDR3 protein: CASRQLYNYGYTF. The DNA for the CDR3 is TGTGCCAGCAGACAGCTGTATAACTATGGCTACACCTTC. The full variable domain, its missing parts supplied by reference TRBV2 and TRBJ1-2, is EPEVTQTPSHQVTQMGQEVILRCVPISNHLYFYWYRQILGQKVEFLVSFYNNEISEKSEIFDDQFSVERPDGSNFTLKIRSTKLEDSAMYFCASRQLYNYGYTFGSGTRLTVV.

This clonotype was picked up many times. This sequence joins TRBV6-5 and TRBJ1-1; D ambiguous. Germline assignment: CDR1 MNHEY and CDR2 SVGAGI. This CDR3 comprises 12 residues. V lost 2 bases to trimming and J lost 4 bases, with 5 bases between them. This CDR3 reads CASSYGLTEAFF. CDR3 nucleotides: TGTGCCAGCAGTTACGGGCTCACTGAAGCTTTCTTT.

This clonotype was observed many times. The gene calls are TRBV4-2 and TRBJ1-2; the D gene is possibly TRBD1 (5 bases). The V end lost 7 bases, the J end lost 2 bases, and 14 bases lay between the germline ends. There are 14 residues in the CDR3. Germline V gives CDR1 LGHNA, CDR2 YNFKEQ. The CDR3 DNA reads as TGTGCCAGCAAAGATGGTGGGGGAAACTATGGCTACACCTTC. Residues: CASKDGGGNYGYTF.

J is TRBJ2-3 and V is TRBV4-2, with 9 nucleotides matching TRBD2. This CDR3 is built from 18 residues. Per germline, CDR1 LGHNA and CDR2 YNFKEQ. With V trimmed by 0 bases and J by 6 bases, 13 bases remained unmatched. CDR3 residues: CASSQDLGAGGLGDTQYF. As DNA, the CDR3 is TGTGCCAGCAGCCAAGATCTTGGAGCGGGGGGCCTCGGGGATACGCAGTATTTT.

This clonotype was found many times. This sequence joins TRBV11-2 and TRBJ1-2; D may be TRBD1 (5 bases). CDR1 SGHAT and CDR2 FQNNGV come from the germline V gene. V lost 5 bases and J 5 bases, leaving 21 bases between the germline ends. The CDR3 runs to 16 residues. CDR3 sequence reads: CASSLRIREQAYGYTF. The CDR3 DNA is TGTGCCAGCAGCCTAAGAATCAGGGAGCAGGCGTATGGCTACACCTTC.

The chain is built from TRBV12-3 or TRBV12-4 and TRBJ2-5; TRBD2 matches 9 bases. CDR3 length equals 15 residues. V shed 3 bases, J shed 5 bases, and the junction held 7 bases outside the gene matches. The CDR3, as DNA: TGTGCCAGCAGTTTTACGGGACTAGCCCAGGAGACCCAGTACTTC. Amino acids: CASSFTGLAQETQYF.

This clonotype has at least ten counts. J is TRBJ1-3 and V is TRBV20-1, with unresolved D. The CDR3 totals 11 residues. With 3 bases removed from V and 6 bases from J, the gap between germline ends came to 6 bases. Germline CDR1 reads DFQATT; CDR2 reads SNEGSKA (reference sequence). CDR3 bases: TGCAGTGCTAGGGTGGCAAACACCATATATTTT. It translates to CSARVANTIYF.

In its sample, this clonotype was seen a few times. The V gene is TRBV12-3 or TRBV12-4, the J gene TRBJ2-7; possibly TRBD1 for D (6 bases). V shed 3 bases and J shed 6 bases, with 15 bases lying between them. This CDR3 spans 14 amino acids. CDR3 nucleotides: TGTGCCAGCAGTTTCATCCAGGGGCGAGGCGAGCAGTACTTC. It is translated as CASSFIQGRGEQYF.

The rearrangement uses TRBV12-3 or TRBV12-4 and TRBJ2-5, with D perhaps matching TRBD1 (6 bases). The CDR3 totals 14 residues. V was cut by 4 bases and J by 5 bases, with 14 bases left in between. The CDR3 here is CASSSQGPGETQYF. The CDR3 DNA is TGTGCCAGCAGTTCACAGGGTCCAGGGGAGACCCAGTACTTC.

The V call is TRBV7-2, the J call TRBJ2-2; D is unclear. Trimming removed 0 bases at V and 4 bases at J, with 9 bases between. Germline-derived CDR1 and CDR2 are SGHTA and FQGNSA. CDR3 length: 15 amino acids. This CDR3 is CASSLAFLATGELFF. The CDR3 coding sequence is TGTGCCAGCAGCTTAGCTTTCCTTGCCACCGGGGAGCTGTTTTTT.

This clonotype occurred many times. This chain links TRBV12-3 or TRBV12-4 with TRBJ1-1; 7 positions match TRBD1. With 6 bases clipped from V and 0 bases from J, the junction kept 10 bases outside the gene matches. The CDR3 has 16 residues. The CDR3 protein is CASSNPGTAMNTEAFF. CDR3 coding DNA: TGTGCCAGCAGCAACCCGGGGACAGCTATGAACACTGAAGCTTTCTTT.